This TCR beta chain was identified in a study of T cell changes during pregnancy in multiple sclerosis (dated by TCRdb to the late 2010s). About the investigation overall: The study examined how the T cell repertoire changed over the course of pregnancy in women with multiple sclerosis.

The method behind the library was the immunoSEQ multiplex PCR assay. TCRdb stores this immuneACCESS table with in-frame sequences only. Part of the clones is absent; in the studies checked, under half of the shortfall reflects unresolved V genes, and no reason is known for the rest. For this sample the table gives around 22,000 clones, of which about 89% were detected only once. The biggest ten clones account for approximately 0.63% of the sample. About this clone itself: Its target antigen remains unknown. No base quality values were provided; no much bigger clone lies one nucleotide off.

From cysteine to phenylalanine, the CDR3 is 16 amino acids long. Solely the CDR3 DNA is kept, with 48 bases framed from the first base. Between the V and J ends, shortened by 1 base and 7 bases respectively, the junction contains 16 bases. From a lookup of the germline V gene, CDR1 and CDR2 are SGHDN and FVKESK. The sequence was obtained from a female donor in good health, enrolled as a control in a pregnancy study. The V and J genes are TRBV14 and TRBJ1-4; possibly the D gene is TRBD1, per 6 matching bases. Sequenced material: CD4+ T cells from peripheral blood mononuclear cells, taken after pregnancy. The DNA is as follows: TGTGCCAGCAGCCAAGTTCGGGGGGGCGCAGGTGAAAAACTGTTTTTT. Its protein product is CASSQVRGGAGEKLFF.